This T cell receptor beta chain is drawn from a study of blood T cell repertoires in COVID-19. Study information: COVID-19 samples from acute and convalescent phases originated in the United States, Italy and Spain. Nucleic acid was either cDNA or gDNA, and it came from T cells, B-cell-depleted T cells, or PBMCs.

V was clipped by 0 bases and J by 0 bases, with 12 bases between them. Germline CDR1 reads SGHTS; CDR2 reads YDEGEE. This CDR3 spans 16 amino acids. Original analysis: Using reference gene primer amplification, nucleated cell counts were estimated. Profiling relied on immunoSEQ multiplex PCR, and the TCRdb table lists in-frame clones only, not all of them. D and trimming come from the DNA, and the V and J calls and clone size come from that table. The table shows roughly 280,000 clones, with 80% to 90% occurring only once. The TCR comes from a woman aged 65 to 85 with acute or convalescent COVID-19. The sequenced material came from peripheral blood. The chain carries TRBV5-8 and TRBJ1-1, with D possibly matching TRBD1 (5 bases). Written as DNA, the CDR3 is TGTGCCAGCAGCTTGGGATTGCGGGGCATGAACACTGAAGCTTTCTTT. Translated, it gives CASSLGLRGMNTEAFF.